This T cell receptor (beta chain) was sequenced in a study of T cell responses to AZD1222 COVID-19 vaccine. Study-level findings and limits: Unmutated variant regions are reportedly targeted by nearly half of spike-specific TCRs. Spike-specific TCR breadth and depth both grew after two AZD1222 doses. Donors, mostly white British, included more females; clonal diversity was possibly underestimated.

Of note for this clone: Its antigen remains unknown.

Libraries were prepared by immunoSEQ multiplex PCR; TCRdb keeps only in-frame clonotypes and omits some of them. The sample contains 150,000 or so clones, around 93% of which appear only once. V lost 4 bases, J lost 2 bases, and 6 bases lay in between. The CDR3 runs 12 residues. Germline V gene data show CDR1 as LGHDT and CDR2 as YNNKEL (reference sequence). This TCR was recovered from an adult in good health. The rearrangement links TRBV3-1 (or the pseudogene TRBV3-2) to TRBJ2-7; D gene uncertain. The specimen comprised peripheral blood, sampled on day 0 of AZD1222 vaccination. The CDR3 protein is CASSLSPYEQYF. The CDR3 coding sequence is TGTGCCAGCAGCCTCTCCCCCTACGAGCAGTACTTC.